This section outlines one T cell receptor (beta chain) sequence together with its context. The sample comes from a study of T cell changes during pregnancy in multiple sclerosis. The data were produced by immunoSEQ multiplex PCR, yet TCRdb's version contains in-frame clones alone and is incomplete. The repertoire holds 45,000 to 70,000 clones, over 80% seen once, with around 0.16% in the top ten. The CDR3 is made up of 17 amino acids. Germline V gene lookup returns CDR1 LNHDA and CDR2 SQIVND (reference sequence). Trimming took 10 bases from V and 1 from J; bases not matched to a gene: 15. Sample: CD4+ T cells from peripheral blood mononuclear cells, taken after pregnancy. The source of this sequence is a female donor in good health, enrolled as a control in a pregnancy study. The rearrangement uses TRBV19 and TRBJ2-2, with 7 bases matching TRBD1. The CDR3 reads CATLGEGGLVNTGELFF. DNA for the CDR3: TGTGCCACCCTTGGGGAAGGGGGCTTGGTGAACACCGGGGAGCTGTTTTTT.